This record concerns one T cell receptor (beta chain) sequence. Its antigen is as yet unknown. This sample stems from a study of cytomegalovirus exposure and HLA in healthy donors. The wider study: From donors who were HLA-typed, an early data release held 81 million or so unique TCRs. General observations from the study: It was shown in a later analysis that HLA-associated TCR beta chains were more clonally expanded than other, equally common chains. The classifier reportedly diagnosed cytomegalovirus status with high specificity and sensitivity.

PCR used 60 Vbeta primers and 13 Jbeta primers. In the original processing: In a later analysis, roughly 10 million of 83 million or so unique beta chains occurred in at least two donors. Using immunoSEQ multiplex PCR, the repertoire was profiled, and TCRdb retains in-frame clones only, with some absent. V and J calls and clone size are as listed in that table; D and trimming were resolved from the DNA. The sample has around 78,000 clones, roughly 72% seen once. Per germline, CDR1 SGHRS and CDR2 YFSETQ. V lost 0 bases and J 1 base, leaving 14 bases between the germline ends. CDR3 length: 17 amino acids.

Sequencing input: PBMCs. The V gene is TRBV5-1, the J gene TRBJ2-1; possibly TRBD1 for D (6 bases). This receptor was taken from a woman aged 40 to 55 in good health and CMV-seropositive. The CDR3 reads CASSLARLQGSYNEQFF. CDR3 in DNA: TGCGCCAGCAGCTTGGCCCGACTTCAGGGGTCCTACAATGAGCAGTTCTTC.